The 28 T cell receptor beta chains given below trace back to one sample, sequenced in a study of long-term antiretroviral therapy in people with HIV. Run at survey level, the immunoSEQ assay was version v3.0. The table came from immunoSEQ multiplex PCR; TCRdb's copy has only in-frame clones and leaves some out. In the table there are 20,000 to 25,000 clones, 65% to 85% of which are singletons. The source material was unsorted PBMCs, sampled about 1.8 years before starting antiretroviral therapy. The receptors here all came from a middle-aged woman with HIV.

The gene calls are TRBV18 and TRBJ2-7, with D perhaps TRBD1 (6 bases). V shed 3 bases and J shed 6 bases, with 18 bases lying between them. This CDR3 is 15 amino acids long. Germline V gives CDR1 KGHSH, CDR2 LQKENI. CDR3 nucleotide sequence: TGTGCCAGCTCACCTAGTGAGGGGGTTAGGGCCGAGCAGTACTTC. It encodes CASSPSEGVRAEQYF.

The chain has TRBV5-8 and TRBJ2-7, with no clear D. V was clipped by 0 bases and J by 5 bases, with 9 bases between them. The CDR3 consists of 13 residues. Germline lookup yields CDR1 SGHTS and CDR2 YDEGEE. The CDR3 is CASSLASADEQYF. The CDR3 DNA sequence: TGTGCCAGCAGCTTGGCGTCGGCAGACGAGCAGTACTTC.

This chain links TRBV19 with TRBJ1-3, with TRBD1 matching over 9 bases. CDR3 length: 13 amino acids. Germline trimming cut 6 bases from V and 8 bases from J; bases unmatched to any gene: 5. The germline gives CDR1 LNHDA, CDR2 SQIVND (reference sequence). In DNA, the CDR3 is TGTGCCAGTAGCGTACAGGGGGCGGACACCATATATTTT. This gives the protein CASSVQGADTIYF.

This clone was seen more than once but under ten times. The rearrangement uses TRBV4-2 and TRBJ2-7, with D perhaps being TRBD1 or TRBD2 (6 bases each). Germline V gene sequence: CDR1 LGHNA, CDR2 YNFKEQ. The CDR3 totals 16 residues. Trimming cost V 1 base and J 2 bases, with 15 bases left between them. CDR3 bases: TGTGCCAGCAGCCAAGGGTCGTCGGGGGCCCCCTACGAGCAGTACTTC. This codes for CASSQGSSGAPYEQYF.

In DNA, the CDR3 is TGTGCCAGCAGCTTACCTCGGGGCTATGGCTACACCTTC. Its protein product is CASSLPRGYGYTF. The V gene is TRBV11-2, the J gene TRBJ1-2; D is uncertain. CDR1 SGHAT and CDR2 FQNNGV come from the germline V gene. The V end lost 2 bases, the J end lost 4 bases, and 8 bases lay between the germline ends. This CDR3 has 13 residues.

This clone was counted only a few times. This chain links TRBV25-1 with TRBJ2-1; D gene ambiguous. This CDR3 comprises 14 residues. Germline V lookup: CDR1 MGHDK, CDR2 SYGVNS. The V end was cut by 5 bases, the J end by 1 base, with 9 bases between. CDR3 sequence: CASSPWSSYNEQFF. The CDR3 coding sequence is TGTGCCAGCAGTCCGTGGAGTTCCTACAATGAGCAGTTCTTC.

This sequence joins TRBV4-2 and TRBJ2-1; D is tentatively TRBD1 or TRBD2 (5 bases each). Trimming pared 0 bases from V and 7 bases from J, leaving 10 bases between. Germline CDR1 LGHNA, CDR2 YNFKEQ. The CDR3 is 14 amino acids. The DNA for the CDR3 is TGTGCCAGCAGCCAAGAGGGGCTAGCAAATGAGCAGTTCTTC. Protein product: CASSQEGLANEQFF.

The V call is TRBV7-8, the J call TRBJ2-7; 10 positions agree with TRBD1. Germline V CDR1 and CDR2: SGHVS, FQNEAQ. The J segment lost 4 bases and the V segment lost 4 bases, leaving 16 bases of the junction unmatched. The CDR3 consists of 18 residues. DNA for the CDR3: TGTGCCAGCAGCTACTCAATCTACCGGGACAGGGGTTTATACGAGCAGTACTTC. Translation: CASSYSIYRDRGLYEQYF. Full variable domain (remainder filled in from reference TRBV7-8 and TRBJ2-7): GAGVSQSPRYKVAKRGQDVALRCDPISGHVSLFWYQQALGQGPEFLTYFQNEAQLDKSGLPSDRFFAERPEGSVSTLKIQRTQQEDSAVYLCASSYSIYRDRGLYEQYFGPGTRLTVT.

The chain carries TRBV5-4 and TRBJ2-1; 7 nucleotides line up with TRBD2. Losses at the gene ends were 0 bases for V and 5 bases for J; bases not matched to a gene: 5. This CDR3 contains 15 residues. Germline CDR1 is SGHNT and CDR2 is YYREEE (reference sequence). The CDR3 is CASSLGASGNNEQFF. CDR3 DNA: TGTGCCAGCAGCTTGGGAGCTAGCGGAAACAATGAGCAGTTCTTC.

Written as DNA, the CDR3 is TGTGCCAGCAAGCCCACTATCCAAGCCACTGAAGCTTTCTTT. Encoded protein: CASKPTIQATEAFF. The chain employs TRBV6-6 and TRBJ1-1; D gene ambiguous. This CDR3 is 14 amino acids long. V dropped 7 bases and J dropped 4 bases, with 16 bases sitting between them. CDR1 and CDR2 (germline): MNHNY, SVGAGI (reference sequence).

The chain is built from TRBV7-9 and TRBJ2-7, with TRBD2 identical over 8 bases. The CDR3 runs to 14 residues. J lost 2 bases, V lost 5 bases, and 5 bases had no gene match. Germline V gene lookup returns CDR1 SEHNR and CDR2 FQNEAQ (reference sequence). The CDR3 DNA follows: TGTGCCAGCAGCCGTAGCGGGATCGCCTACGAGCAGTACTTC. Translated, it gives CASSRSGIAYEQYF.

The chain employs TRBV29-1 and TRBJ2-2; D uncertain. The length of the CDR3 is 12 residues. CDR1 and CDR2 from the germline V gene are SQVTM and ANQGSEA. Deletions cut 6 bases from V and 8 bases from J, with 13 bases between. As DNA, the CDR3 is TGCAGCGTGTGGGGTCCCCGGGGGGAGCTGTTTTTT. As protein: CSVWGPRGELFF.

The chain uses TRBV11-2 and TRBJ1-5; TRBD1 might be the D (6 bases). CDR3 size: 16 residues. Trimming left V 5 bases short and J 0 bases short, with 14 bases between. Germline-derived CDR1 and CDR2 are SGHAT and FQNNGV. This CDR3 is CASSLGGDLSNQPQHF. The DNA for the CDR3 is TGTGCCAGCAGCCTAGGGGGTGATCTTAGCAATCAGCCCCAGCATTTT.

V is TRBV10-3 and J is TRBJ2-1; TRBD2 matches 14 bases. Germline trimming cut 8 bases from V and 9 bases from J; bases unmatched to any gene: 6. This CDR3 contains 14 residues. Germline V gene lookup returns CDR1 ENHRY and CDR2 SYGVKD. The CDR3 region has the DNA TGTGCCATCCTCGGGACTAGCGGGAGTTCTGAGCAGTTCTTC. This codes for CAILGTSGSSEQFF.

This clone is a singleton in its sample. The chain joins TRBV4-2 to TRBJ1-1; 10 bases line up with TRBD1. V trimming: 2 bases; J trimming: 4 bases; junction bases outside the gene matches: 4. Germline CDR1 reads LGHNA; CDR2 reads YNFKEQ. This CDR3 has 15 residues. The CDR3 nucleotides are TGTGCCAGCAGCCAATCAGGGACAGGGGCCACTGAAGCTTTCTTT. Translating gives CASSQSGTGATEAFF.

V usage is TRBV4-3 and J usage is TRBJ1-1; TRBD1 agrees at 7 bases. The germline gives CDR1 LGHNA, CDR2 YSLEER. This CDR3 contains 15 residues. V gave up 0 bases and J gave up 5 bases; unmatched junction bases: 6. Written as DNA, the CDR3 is TGCGCCAGCAGCCAAGACCCAGGGGGGGGGACTGAAGCTTTCTTT. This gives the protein CASSQDPGGGTEAFF.

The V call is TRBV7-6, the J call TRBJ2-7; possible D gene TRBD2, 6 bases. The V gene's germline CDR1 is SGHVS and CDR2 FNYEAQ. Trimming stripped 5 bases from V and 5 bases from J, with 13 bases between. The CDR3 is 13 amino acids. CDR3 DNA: TGTGCCAGCAGCGCGGGGTCTGGGGACGAGCAGTACTTC. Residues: CASSAGSGDEQYF.

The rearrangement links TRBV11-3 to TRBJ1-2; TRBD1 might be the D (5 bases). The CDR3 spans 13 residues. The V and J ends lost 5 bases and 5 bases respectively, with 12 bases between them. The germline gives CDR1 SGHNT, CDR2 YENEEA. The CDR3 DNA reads TGTGCCAGCAGCGGAGGGACGGATTATGGCTACACCTTC. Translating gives CASSGGTDYGYTF.

The CDR3 sequence is CASSYSVGSLGNTIYF. The CDR3 DNA is TGTGCCAGCAGTTACTCGGTCGGATCGCTCGGAAACACCATATATTTT. J is TRBJ1-3 and V is TRBV6-5, with D uncertain. CDR1 MNHEY and CDR2 SVGAGI come from the germline V gene. V was pared by 0 bases and J by 4 bases, with 13 bases between. This CDR3 contains 16 residues.

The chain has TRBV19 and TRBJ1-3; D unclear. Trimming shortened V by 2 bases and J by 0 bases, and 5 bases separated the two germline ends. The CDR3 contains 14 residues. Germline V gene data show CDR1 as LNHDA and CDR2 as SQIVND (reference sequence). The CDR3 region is CASSIWGSGNTIYF. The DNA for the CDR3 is TGTGCCAGTAGTATATGGGGCTCTGGAAACACCATATATTTT.

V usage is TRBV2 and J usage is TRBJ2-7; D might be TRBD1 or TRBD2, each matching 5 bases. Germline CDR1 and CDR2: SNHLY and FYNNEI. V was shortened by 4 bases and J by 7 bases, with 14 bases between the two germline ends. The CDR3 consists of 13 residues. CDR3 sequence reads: CASSGGTTGEQYF. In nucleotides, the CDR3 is TGTGCCAGCAGTGGAGGGACGACTGGAGAGCAGTACTTC. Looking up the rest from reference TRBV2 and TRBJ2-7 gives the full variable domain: EPEVTQTPSHQVTQMGQEVILRCVPISNHLYFYWYRQILGQKVEFLVSFYNNEISEKSEIFDDQFSVERPDGSNFTLKIRSTKLEDSAMYFCASSGGTTGEQYFGPGTRLTVT.

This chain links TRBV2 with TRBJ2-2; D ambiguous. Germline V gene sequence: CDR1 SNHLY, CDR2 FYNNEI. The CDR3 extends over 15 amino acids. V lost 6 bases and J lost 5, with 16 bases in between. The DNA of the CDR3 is TGTGCCAGCAGCAGTAGTACTTCCACAACCGGGGAGCTGTTTTTT. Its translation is CASSSSTSTTGELFF.

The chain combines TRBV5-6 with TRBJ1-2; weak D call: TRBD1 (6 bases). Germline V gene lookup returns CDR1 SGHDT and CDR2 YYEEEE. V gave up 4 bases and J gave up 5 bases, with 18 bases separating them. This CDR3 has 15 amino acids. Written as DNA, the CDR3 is TGTGCCAGCAGCCACTGGGGACAAGAAGGTTATGGCTACACCTTC. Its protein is CASSHWGQEGYGYTF.

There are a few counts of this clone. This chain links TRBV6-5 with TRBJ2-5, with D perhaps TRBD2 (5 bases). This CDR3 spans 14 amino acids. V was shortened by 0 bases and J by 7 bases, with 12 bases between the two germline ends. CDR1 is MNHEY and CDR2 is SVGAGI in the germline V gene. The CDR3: CASSYSGSPGTQYF. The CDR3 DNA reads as TGTGCCAGCAGTTACTCTGGGAGCCCGGGGACCCAGTACTTC.

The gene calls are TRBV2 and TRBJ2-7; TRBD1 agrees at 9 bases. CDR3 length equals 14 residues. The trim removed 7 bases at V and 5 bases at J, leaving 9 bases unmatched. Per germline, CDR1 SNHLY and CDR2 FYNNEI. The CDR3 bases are TGTGCCAGCACCCCCGGGACAGGGATCGACGAGCAGTACTTC. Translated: CASTPGTGIDEQYF.

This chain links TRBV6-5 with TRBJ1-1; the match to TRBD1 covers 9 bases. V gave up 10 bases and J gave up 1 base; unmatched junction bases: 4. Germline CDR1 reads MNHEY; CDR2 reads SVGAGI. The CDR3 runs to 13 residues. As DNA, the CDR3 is TGTGCCATCGAGGACAGGGGGAACACTGAAGCTTTCTTT. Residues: CAIEDRGNTEAFF.

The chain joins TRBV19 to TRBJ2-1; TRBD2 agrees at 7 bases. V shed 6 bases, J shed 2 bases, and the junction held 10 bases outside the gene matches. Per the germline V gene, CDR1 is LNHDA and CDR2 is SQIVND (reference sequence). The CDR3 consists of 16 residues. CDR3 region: CASSLRGGSPYNEQFF. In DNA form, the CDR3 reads TGTGCCAGTAGCCTGAGGGGCGGGAGCCCCTACAATGAGCAGTTCTTC.

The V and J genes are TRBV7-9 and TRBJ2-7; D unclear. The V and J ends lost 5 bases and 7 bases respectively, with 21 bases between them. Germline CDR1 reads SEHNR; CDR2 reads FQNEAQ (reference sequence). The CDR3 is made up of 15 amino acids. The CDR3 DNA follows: TGTGCCAGCAGCCCACAAATCGTACGGGTTGGAGAGCAGTACTTC. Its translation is CASSPQIVRVGEQYF. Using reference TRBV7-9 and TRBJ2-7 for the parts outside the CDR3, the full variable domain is DTGVSQNPRHKITKRGQNVTFRCDPISEHNRLYWYRQTLGQGPEFLTYFQNEAQLEKSRLLSDRFSAERPKGSFSTLEIQRTEQGDSAMYLCASSPQIVRVGEQYFGPGTRLTVT.